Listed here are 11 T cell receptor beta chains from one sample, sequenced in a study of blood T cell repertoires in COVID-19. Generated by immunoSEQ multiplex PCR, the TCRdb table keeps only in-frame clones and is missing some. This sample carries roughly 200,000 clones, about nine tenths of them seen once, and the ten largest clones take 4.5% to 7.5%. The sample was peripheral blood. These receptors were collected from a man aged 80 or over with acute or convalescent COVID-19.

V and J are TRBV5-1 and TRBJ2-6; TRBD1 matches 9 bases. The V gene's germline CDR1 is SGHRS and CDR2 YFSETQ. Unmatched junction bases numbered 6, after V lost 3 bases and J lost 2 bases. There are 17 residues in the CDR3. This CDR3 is CASSWDRVLPGANVLTF. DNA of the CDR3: TGCGCCAGCAGCTGGGACAGGGTTCTCCCTGGGGCCAACGTCCTGACTTTC.

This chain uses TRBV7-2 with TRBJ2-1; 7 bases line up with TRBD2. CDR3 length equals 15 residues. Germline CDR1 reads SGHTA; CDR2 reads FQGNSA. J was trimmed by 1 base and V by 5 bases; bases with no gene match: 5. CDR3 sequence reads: CASSASGVSYNEQFF. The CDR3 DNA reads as TGTGCCAGCAGCGCCAGCGGGGTTTCCTACAATGAGCAGTTCTTC.

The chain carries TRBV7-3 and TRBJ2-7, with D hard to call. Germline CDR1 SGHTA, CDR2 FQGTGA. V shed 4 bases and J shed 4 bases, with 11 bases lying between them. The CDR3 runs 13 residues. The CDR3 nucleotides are TGTGCCAGCAGCTCTCGAGCGATTTACGAGCAGTACGTC. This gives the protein CASSSRAIYEQYV.

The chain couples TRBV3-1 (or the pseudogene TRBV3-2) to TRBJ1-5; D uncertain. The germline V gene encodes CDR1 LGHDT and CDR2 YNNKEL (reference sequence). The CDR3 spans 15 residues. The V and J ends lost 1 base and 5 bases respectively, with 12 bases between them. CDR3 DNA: TGTGCCAGCAGCCAAGCTTCGACTCTCCATCAGCCCCAGCATTTT. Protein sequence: CASSQASTLHQPQHF.

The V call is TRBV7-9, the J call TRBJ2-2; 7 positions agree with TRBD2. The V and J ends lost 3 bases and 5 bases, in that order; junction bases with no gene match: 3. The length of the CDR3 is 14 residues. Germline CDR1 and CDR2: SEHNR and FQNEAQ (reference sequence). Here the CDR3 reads CASSFAGETGELFF. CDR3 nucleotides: TGTGCCAGCAGCTTTGCGGGAGAGACCGGGGAGCTGTTTTTT.

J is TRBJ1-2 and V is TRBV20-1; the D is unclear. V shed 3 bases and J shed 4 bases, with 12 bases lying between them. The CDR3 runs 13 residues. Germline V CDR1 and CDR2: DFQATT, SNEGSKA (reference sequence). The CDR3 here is CSASGPTFYGYTF. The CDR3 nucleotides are TGCAGTGCTAGTGGGCCCACCTTCTATGGCTACACCTTC.

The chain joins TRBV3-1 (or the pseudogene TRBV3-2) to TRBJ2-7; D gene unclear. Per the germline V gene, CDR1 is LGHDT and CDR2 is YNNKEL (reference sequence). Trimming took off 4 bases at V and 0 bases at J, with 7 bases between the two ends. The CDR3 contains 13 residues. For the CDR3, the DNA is TGTGCCAGCAGCCCGAACTACTCCTACGAGCAGTACTTC. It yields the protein CASSPNYSYEQYF.

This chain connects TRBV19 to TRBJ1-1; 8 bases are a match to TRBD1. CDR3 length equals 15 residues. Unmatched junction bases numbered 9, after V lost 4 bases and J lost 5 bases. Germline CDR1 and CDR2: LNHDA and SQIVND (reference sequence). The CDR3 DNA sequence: TGTGCCAGTAGTACCTGGGGGACAGGAGGAACTGAAGCTTTCTTT. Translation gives CASSTWGTGGTEAFF.

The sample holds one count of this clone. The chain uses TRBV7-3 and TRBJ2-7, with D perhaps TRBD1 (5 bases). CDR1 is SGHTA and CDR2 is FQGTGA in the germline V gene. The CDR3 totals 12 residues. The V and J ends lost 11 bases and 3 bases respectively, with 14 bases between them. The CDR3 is CARTGHHYEQYV. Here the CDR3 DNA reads TGTGCCCGAACTGGACATCACTACGAGCAGTACGTC.

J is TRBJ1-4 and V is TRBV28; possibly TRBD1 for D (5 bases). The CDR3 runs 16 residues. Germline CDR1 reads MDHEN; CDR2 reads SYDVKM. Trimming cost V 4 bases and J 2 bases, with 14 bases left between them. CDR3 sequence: CASSSPGGVTNEKLFF. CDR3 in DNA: TGTGCCAGCAGTTCCCCCGGAGGGGTTACTAATGAAAAACTGTTTTTT.

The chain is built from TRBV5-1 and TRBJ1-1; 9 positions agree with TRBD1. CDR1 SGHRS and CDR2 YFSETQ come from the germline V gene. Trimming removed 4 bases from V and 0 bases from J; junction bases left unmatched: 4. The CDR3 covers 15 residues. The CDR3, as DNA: TGCGCCAGCAGCGCCGGACAGGGGCTGAACACTGAAGCTTTCTTT. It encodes CASSAGQGLNTEAFF. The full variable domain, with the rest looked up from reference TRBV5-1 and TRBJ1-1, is KAGVTQTPRYLIKTRGQQVTLSCSPISGHRSVSWYQQTPGQGLQFLFEYFSETQRNKGNFPGRFSGRQFSNSRSEMNVSTLELGDSALYLCASSAGQGLNTEAFFGQGTRLTVV.